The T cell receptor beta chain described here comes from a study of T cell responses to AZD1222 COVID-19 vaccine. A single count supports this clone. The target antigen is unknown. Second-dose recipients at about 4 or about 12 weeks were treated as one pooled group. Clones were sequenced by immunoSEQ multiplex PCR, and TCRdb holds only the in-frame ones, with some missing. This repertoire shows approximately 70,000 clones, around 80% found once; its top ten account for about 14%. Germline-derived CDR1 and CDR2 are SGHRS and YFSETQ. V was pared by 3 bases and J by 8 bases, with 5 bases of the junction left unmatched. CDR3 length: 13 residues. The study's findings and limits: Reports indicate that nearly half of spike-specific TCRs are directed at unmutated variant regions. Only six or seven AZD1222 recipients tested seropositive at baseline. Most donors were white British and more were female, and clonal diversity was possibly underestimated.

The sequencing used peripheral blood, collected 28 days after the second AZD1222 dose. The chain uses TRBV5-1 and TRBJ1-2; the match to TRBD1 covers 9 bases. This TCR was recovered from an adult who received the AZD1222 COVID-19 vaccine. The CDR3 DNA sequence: TGCGCCAGCAGCTCACAGGGGGCGCAAGGCTACACCTTC. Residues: CASSSQGAQGYTF.